This T cell receptor (beta chain) was documented in a study of blood T cell repertoires in COVID-19. Turning to the study itself: Donors in the United States, Italy and Spain gave samples during acute or convalescent COVID-19. Sources were T cells, B-cell-depleted T cells, or PBMCs; the material itself was cDNA or gDNA.

In the source study's methods: Scientists estimated how many nucleated cells there were by amplifying reference gene primers. Some clones are missing from TCRdb's copy, which holds only in-frame ones; the method was immunoSEQ multiplex PCR. That table supplies the V and J calls and clone size; D and trimming were determined from the DNA. Of about 150,000 clones detected, about three quarters appear once; the ten largest clones hold around 17%. This sequence was found in a man aged 45-65 years with acute or convalescent COVID-19. Sequenced sample: peripheral blood.

As DNA, the CDR3 is TGTGCCAGCAGCGCCCTGACTACTAGGTCCGGGGAGCTGTTTTTT. Translation: CASSALTTRSGELFF. The chain employs TRBV9 and TRBJ2-2; a possible D gene is TRBD2 (5 bases). The CDR3 contains 15 residues. Trimming took 3 bases from V and 6 from J, leaving 15 bases between them. Per the germline V gene, CDR1 is SGDLS and CDR2 is YYNGEE.